The next 19 T cell receptor beta chains were all read from a single sample in a study of beta chain features in type 1 diabetes. Study observations and caveats: TCRB CDR3 length was moderately but significantly reduced in all four CD4+ subsets of Type 1 diabetes patients.

The entirety of the isolated RNA underwent reverse transcription, so expressed TCRB transcripts were sequenced. The data were produced by immunoSEQ multiplex PCR, yet TCRdb's version contains in-frame clones alone and is incomplete. This sample has some 290,000 clones, with 24% found just once. For these receptors, no antigen is known. Material for sequencing was naive CD4+ T cells from blood. Receptors were obtained from a woman aged 25 to 39 with type 1 diabetes.

The V and J genes are TRBV9 and TRBJ2-7; maybe TRBD2 (7 bases). Germline lookup yields CDR1 SGDLS and CDR2 YYNGEE. The CDR3 extends over 15 amino acids. The V and J ends lost 5 bases and 5 bases respectively, with 20 bases between them. CDR3 DNA sequence: TGTGCCAGCAGTTTGGGGGGGCAGGGGAGCAACGAGCAGTACTTC. Amino acid sequence: CASSLGGQGSNEQYF.

This clone was seen a handful of times. The chain uses TRBV27 and TRBJ2-7; 8 positions agree with TRBD1. The CDR3 contains 16 residues. With V trimmed by 6 bases and J by 3 bases, 13 bases remained unmatched. Germline CDR1 reads MNHEY; CDR2 reads SMNVEV (reference sequence). The CDR3 region is CASRPSDPRGLYEQYF. The CDR3 nucleotides read TGTGCCAGCAGACCCTCTGACCCCAGGGGGCTCTACGAGCAGTACTTC.

V gene TRBV30 combines with J gene TRBJ2-7; TRBD1 might be the D (7 bases). Trimming shortened V by 0 bases and J by 2 bases, and 14 bases separated the two germline ends. This CDR3 is built from 15 residues. In germline, CDR1 is GTSNPN, CDR2 SVGIG (reference sequence). CDR3 residues: CAWSVSQGGTYEQYF. For the CDR3, the DNA is TGTGCCTGGAGTGTATCGCAGGGGGGAACCTACGAGCAGTACTTC.

The chain carries TRBV4-2 and TRBJ1-4; D is uncertain. The CDR3 contains 14 residues. Looked up from germline, CDR1 is LGHNA and CDR2 is YNFKEQ. V dropped 0 bases and J dropped 6 bases, with 8 bases sitting between them. CDR3 bases: TGTGCCAGCAGCCAAGAAGCCACGGATGAAAAACTGTTTTTT. It encodes CASSQEATDEKLFF.

This clone was seen more than once but under ten times. The V and J genes are TRBV28 and TRBJ1-2, with 7 bases fitting TRBD1. Per the germline V gene, CDR1 is MDHEN and CDR2 is SYDVKM. The CDR3 sequence is 14 residues long. V was pared by 7 bases and J by 7 bases, with 12 bases of the junction left unmatched. The CDR3: CASNQKDRPSGYTF. DNA of the CDR3: TGTGCCAGCAACCAGAAGGACAGGCCGAGTGGCTACACCTTC.

J is TRBJ1-2 and V is TRBV7-2; 9 bases map to TRBD1. Germline CDR1 is SGHTA and CDR2 is FQGNSA. J was trimmed by 6 bases and V by 5 bases; bases with no gene match: 4. This CDR3 has 13 residues. In DNA, the CDR3 is TGTGCCAGCAGCCAACAGGGGGCGCATGGCTACACCTTC. Amino acid sequence: CASSQQGAHGYTF.

This chain links TRBV29-1 with TRBJ2-1; TRBD2 aligns across 8 bases. The J segment lost 7 bases and the V segment lost 4 bases, leaving 9 bases of the junction unmatched. The CDR3 is 14 amino acids. In germline, CDR1 is SQVTM, CDR2 ANQGSEA. The CDR3: CSVAGRLAWNEQFF. The CDR3 nucleotides are TGCAGCGTTGCCGGTAGACTAGCGTGGAATGAGCAGTTCTTC.

This clone was observed a few times. The V call is TRBV5-1, the J call TRBJ2-1; 9 bases are shared with TRBD1. The trim removed 1 base at V and 6 bases at J, leaving 8 bases unmatched. The CDR3 has 16 amino acids. The germline V gene has CDR1 SGHRS and CDR2 YFSETQ. CDR3 loop: CASSLSALTGGNEQFF. The CDR3 bases are TGCGCCAGCAGCTTGTCGGCCTTGACAGGGGGCAATGAGCAGTTCTTC.

This clone was seen more than once but under ten times. The V and J genes are TRBV12-5 and TRBJ1-3; D is ambiguous. CDR3 length: 13 residues. Trimming took 3 bases from V and 4 from J, leaving 7 bases between them. Germline CDR1 is LGHNT and CDR2 is FRNRAP. CDR3 sequence reads: CASGLTAGNTIYF. DNA for the CDR3: TGTGCTAGTGGTTTAACAGCCGGAAACACCATATATTTT.

This clone was seen a handful of times. J is TRBJ2-1 and V is TRBV6-6; TRBD2 matches at 10 bases. Germline V gene sequence: CDR1 MNHNY, CDR2 SVGAGI (reference sequence). Trimming cost V 2 bases and J 9 bases; bases outside gene matches: 7. The CDR3 extends over 15 amino acids. CDR3 region: CASSYLAGVSGEQFF. The CDR3 DNA reads TGTGCCAGCAGTTACCTAGCGGGAGTATCGGGTGAGCAGTTCTTC.

The chain combines TRBV20-1 with TRBJ2-1; D is possibly TRBD1 (5 bases). The CDR3 contains 11 residues. With 6 bases removed from V and 10 bases from J, the gap between germline ends came to 13 bases. The germline V gene has CDR1 DFQATT and CDR2 SNEGSKA (reference sequence). CDR3 nucleotides: TGCAGTGCCGCGGACGGACAAGAGCAGTTCTTC. Amino acids: CSAADGQEQFF.

A word on this clone: Other DNA sequences in this specimen translate into the identical CDR3. V and J are TRBV29-1 and TRBJ2-5; weak D call: TRBD2 (6 bases). CDR1 is SQVTM and CDR2 is ANQGSEA in the germline V gene. V was cut by 6 bases and J by 4 bases, with 12 bases left in between. The CDR3 consists of 12 residues. CDR3 DNA sequence: TGCAGCGTCGAGGGAGGCGGAGAGACCCAGTACTTC. Its protein product is CSVEGGGETQYF.

The chain joins TRBV27 to TRBJ1-5; a possible D gene is TRBD1 (6 bases). From germline, CDR1 is MNHEY and CDR2 SMNVEV (reference sequence). Trimming took off 5 bases at V and 4 bases at J, with 15 bases between the two ends. The CDR3 totals 15 residues. In DNA, the CDR3 is TGTGCCAGCAGTCTAGCCGGGACACTGAATCAGCCCCAGCATTTT. Encoded protein: CASSLAGTLNQPQHF.

Points on this clone: Other DNA sequences from this sample encode an identical CDR3 as well. The chain uses TRBV29-1 and TRBJ1-2, with D possibly being TRBD1 (6 bases). The CDR3 covers 12 residues. V lost 1 base and J 5 bases, leaving 8 bases between the germline ends. Germline V gene sequence: CDR1 SQVTM, CDR2 ANQGSEA. The CDR3 region has the DNA TGCAGCGTTGAAGGCCAGGGGTATGGCTACACCTTC. It specifies CSVEGQGYGYTF.

This sequence joins TRBV5-4 and TRBJ2-3; 7 bases match TRBD2. The CDR3 runs to 13 residues. Germline-derived CDR1 and CDR2 are SGHNT and YYREEE (reference sequence). J lost 5 bases, V lost 4 bases, and 4 bases had no gene match. CDR3 in DNA: TGTGCCAGCAGCGTTACTAGCGTAGATACGCAGTATTTT. Amino acid sequence: CASSVTSVDTQYF.

The V and J genes are TRBV6-5 and TRBJ2-4; unclear D gene. This CDR3 region has 13 residues. The germline V gene has CDR1 MNHEY and CDR2 SVGAGI. V dropped 4 bases and J dropped 1 base, with 5 bases sitting between them. CDR3: CASSSLAKNIQYF. CDR3 coding DNA: TGTGCCAGCAGTTCGTTGGCCAAAAACATTCAGTACTTC.

In nucleotides, the CDR3 is TGTGCCAGCAGCTTGGGGGGAACCTACGAGCAGTACTTC. It is translated as CASSLGGTYEQYF. The genes are TRBV7-9 and TRBJ2-7, with a possible D match to TRBD2 (6 bases). Germline V CDR1 and CDR2: SEHNR, FQNEAQ (reference sequence). V was cut by 3 bases and J by 2 bases, with 8 bases left in between. CDR3 length: 13 residues. Using reference TRBV7-9 and TRBJ2-7 for the parts outside the CDR3, the full variable domain is DTGVSQNPRHKITKRGQNVTFRCDPISEHNRLYWYRQTLGQGPEFLTYFQNEAQLEKSRLLSDRFSAERPKGSFSTLEIQRTEQGDSAMYLCASSLGGTYEQYFGPGTRLTVT.

This sequence joins TRBV6-1 and TRBJ2-2; 7 bases agree with TRBD1. The CDR3 covers 16 residues. After removal of 4 bases from V and 2 bases from J, the junction contained 7 bases not matched to a gene. Germline V gene lookup returns CDR1 MNHNS and CDR2 SASEGT. The CDR3 DNA is TGTGCCAGCAGTGGAACACGGGACAGAAACACCGGGGAGCTGTTTTTT. Encoded protein: CASSGTRDRNTGELFF.

This clone was recorded a few times. One junction end disagrees with the germline gene, perhaps due to a read error. The chain uses TRBV7-2 and TRBJ2-6; perhaps TRBD1 as D (5 bases). Germline V gene data show CDR1 as SGHTA and CDR2 as FQGNSA. The CDR3 runs 15 residues. CDR3 sequence: CASSPTGSGANVLTF. The CDR3 nucleotides read TGTGCCAGCAGCCCTACAGGTTCTGGAGCCAACGTCCTGACTTTC. Variable domain in full (rest from reference TRBV7-2 and TRBJ2-6): GAGVSQSPSNKVTEKGKDVELRCDPISGHTALYWYRQSLGQGLEFLIYFQGNSAPDKSGLPSDRFSAERTGGSVSTLTIQRTQQEDSAVYLCASSPTGSGANVLTFGAGSRLTVL.